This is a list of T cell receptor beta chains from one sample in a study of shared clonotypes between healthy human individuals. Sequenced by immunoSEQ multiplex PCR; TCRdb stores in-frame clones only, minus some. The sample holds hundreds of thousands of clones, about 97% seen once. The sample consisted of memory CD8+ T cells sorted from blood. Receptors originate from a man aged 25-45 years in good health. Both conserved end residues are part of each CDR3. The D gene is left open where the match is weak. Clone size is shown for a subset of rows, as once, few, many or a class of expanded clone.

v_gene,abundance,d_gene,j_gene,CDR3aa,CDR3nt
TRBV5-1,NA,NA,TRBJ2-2,CASSASQTNTGELFF,TGCGCCAGCAGCGCGTCGCAGACGAACACCGGGGAGCTGTTTTTT
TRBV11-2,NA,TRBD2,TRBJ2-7,CASSSDRLAAYEQYF,TGTGCCAGCAGCTCAGACCGACTAGCTGCCTACGAGCAGTACTTC
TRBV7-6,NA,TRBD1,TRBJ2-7,CASSDRYRGHYEQYF,TGTGCCAGCAGCGACCGCTACAGGGGCCATTACGAGCAGTACTTC
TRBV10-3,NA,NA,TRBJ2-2,CAIRHAGMSRDTGELFF,TGTGCCATCAGGCACGCGGGAATGAGTAGGGACACCGGGGAGCTGTTTTTT
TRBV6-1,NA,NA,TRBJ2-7,CASRKQGLLDYEQYF,TGTGCCAGCAGAAAACAGGGATTGTTAGACTACGAGCAGTACTTC
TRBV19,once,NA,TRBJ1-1,CASSIEGTNTEAFF,TGTGCCAGTAGTATAGAGGGGACGAACACTGAAGCTTTCTTT
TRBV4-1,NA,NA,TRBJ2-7,CASSQGGYEQYF,TGCGCCAGCAGCCAAGGGGGGTACGAGCAGTACTTC
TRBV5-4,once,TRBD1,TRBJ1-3,CASSLNRGKNTIYF,TGTGCCAGCAGCTTGAACAGGGGGAAGAACACCATATATTTT
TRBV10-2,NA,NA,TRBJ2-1,CASSEVGDSTYNEQFF,TGCGCCAGCAGTGAGGTTGGGGACTCCACTTACAATGAGCAGTTCTTC
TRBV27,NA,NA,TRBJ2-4,CASRPLVKGSGNIQYF,TGTGCCAGCAGACCCCTCGTAAAGGGATCCGGAAACATTCAGTACTTC
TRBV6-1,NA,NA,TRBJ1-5,CASSEGWVSQPQHF,TGTGCCAGCAGTGAGGGGTGGGTAAGTCAGCCCCAGCATTTT
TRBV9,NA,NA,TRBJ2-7,CASSVGGSSYEQYF,TGTGCCAGCAGCGTAGGAGGGAGTTCCTACGAGCAGTACTTC
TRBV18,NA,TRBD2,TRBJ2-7,CASSRTSGRAYEQYF,TGTGCCAGCTCACGGACTAGCGGGAGGGCCTACGAGCAGTACTTC
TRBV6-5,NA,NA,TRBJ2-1,CASSYSLALGEQFF,TGTGCCAGCAGTTACTCACTAGCCCTAGGTGAGCAGTTCTTC
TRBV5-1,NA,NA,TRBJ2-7,CASSLVPVLYEQYF,TGCGCCAGCAGCTTGGTTCCGGTCCTTTACGAGCAGTACTTC
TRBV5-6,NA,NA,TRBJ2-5,CASSFQEETQYF,TGTGCCAGCAGCTTCCAGGAAGAGACCCAGTACTTC
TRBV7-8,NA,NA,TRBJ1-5,CASSLNNQPQHF,TGTGCCAGCAGCCTTAACAATCAGCCCCAGCATTTT
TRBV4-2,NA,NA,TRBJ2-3,CASSQPGGTDAGTQYF,TGTGCCAGCAGCCAACCTGGGGGTACAGACGCTGGTACGCAGTATTTT
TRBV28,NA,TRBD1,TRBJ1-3,CASSSGQGANTIYF,TGTGCCAGCAGTTCAGGACAGGGGGCCAACACCATATATTTT
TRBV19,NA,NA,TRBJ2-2,CASSHRTANTGELFF,TGTGCCAGTAGTCATCGGACAGCGAACACCGGGGAGCTGTTTTTT
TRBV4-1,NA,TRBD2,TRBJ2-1,CASSGSSGLDYYNEQFF,TGCGCCAGCAGCGGATCGTCGGGACTAGACTATTACAATGAGCAGTTCTTC
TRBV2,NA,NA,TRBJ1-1,CASRRQAEAFF,TGTGCCAGCAGGAGGCAGGCTGAAGCTTTCTTT
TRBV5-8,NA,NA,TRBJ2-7,CASSYGSYEQYF,TGTGCCAGCAGCTACGGAAGCTACGAGCAGTACTTC
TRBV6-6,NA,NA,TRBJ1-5,CASSYSPLGNQPQHF,TGTGCCAGCAGTTACTCGCCCTTGGGCAATCAGCCCCAGCATTTT
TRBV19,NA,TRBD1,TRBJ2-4,CASTRGQVLIF,TGTGCCAGCACAAGGGGGCAGGTACTTATCTTC
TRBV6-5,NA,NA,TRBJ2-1,CASSYSIWEQFF,TGTGCCAGCAGTTACTCGATTTGGGAGCAGTTCTTC
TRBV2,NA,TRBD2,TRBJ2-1,CASRGTSGDSYNEQFF,TGTGCCAGCAGGGGGACTAGCGGGGACTCTTACAATGAGCAGTTCTTC
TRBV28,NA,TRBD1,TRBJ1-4,CASSTRTGLNEKLFF,TGTGCCAGCAGCACGCGGACAGGTCTTAATGAAAAACTGTTTTTT
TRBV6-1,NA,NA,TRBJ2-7,CASSVVGGEEQYF,TGTGCCAGCAGTGTCGTCGGCGGCGAAGAGCAGTACTTC
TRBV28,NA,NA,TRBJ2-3,CASTPAGSRADTQYF,TGTGCCAGCACTCCGGCCGGCTCCAGGGCAGATACGCAGTATTTT
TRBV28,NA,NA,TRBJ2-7,CASRDLPGYEQYF,TGTGCCAGCAGAGACCTCCCGGGTTACGAGCAGTACTTC
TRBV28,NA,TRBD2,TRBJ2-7,CASRGGRAYEQYF,TGTGCCAGCAGAGGCGGGAGGGCCTACGAGCAGTACTTC
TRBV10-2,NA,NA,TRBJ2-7,CASSAGREQYF,TGCGCCAGCAGTGCTGGCCGAGAGCAGTACTTC
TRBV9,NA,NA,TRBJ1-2,CASSTWGEPNYGYTF,TGTGCCAGCAGCACGTGGGGGGAACCCAACTATGGCTACACCTTC
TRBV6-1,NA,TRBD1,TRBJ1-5,CASSVGQGNQPQHF,TGTGCCAGCAGTGTGGGACAGGGCAATCAGCCCCAGCATTTT
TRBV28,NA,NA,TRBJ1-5,CASNPAGYRQPQHF,TGTGCCAGCAACCCTGCAGGTTATCGTCAGCCCCAGCATTTT
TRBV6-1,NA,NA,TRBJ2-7,CASSELGYSYEQYF,TGTGCCAGCAGTGAATTGGGGTACTCCTACGAGCAGTACTTC
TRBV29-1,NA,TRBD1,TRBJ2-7,CSVLSKGQGLYEQYF,TGCAGCGTGCTGTCGAAAGGACAGGGACTCTACGAGCAGTACTTC
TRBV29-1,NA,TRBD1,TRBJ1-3,CSVTGTGGHSGNTIYF,TGCAGCGTTACCGGGACAGGGGGCCACTCTGGAAACACCATATATTTT
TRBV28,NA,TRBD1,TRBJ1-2,CASSTPGQGNYGYTF,TGTGCCAGCAGCACTCCGGGACAGGGGAACTATGGCTACACCTTC
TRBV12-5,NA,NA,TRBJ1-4,CASGLVGRGATNEKLFF,TGTGCTAGTGGTTTGGTAGGGCGGGGGGCAACTAATGAAAAACTGTTTTTT
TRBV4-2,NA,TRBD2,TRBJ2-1,CASSQSGTSYNEQFF,TGTGCCAGCAGCCAATCCGGGACTAGCTACAATGAGCAGTTCTTC
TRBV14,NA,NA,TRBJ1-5,CASSQGNQPQHF,TGTGCCAGCAGCCAAGGCAATCAGCCCCAGCATTTT
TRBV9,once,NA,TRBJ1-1,CASSVGAGGSTEAFF,TGTGCCAGCAGCGTAGGAGCGGGGGGAAGCACTGAAGCTTTCTTT
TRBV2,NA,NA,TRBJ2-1,CASSEKNNEQFF,TGTGCCAGCAGTGAAAAAAACAATGAGCAGTTCTTC
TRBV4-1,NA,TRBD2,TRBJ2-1,CASSQDPSGSYSGEQFF,TGCGCCAGCAGCCAGGATCCTAGCGGGAGTTATTCCGGTGAGCAGTTCTTC